The following is a T cell receptor beta chain sequence with its context. The data originate from a study of blood T cell repertoires in COVID-19. V dropped 2 bases and J dropped 2 bases, with 19 bases sitting between them. The germline V gene encodes CDR1 LNHDA and CDR2 SQIVND (reference sequence). The CDR3 runs to 18 residues. Assay: immunoSEQ multiplex PCR; the TCRdb copy retains only in-frame clones and omits some. The sample lists about 400,000 clones, approximately 89% seen once, with 1.7% in the top ten. The chain links TRBV19 to TRBJ1-3; D is possibly TRBD1 (6 bases). The sequencing input was PBMCs or T cells enriched from blood (not recorded which). The TCR was taken from a woman aged 25 to 39 who had recovered from COVID-19. The CDR3 protein is CASSIRSVRGFTGNTIYF. The CDR3 coding sequence is TGTGCCAGTAGTATACGGTCGGTCAGGGGCTTTACTGGAAACACCATATATTTT. The full variable domain, in which reference TRBV19 and TRBJ1-3 provide the parts outside the CDR3, is DGGITQSPKYLFRKEGQNVTLSCEQNLNHDAMYWYRQDPGQGLRLIYYSQIVNDFQKGDIAEGYSVSREKKESFPLTVTSAQKNPTAFYLCASSIRSVRGFTGNTIYFGEGSWLTVV.